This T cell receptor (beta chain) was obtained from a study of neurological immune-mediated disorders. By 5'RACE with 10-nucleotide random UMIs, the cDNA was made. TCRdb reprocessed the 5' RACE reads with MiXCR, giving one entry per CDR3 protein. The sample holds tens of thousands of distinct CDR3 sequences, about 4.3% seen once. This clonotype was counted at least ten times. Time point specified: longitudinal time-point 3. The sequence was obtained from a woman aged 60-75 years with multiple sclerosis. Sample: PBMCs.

Here the CDR3 DNA reads TGTGCCAGCAGCTTAGTCCCCCCCAGCTGGGGGAAAATCACAGATACGCAGTATTTT. Translating gives CASSLVPPSWGKITDTQYF. The chain links TRBV7-2 to TRBJ2-3; perhaps D is TRBD1 or TRBD2 (5 bases each). Per the germline V gene, CDR1 is SGHTA and CDR2 is FQGNSA. Trimming cost V 1 base and J 2 bases, with 22 bases left between them. This CDR3 region has 19 residues.